One and the same sample provided the 30 T cell receptor beta chains below, sequenced in a study of T cells in Graves' hyperthyroidism and ophthalmopathy. It was RNA transcripts that yielded the amplified TCR beta CDR3 regions. When the TCR CDR3 underwent first-round RT-PCR, the HTBI primer set was used. TCRdb recomputed calls from the multiplex PCR reads with MiXCR, one row per CDR3 protein. The data contain around 690,000 distinct CDR3 sequences, approximately 15% of them seen just once; the ten biggest clones take up roughly a sixth. The sample taken for sequencing was blood. The origin of the receptors is a man over 45 with Graves' hyperthyroidism.

The chain combines TRBV19 with TRBJ2-2; 12 nucleotides align to TRBD1. The trim removed 6 bases at V and 4 bases at J, leaving 12 bases unmatched. CDR1 and CDR2 from the germline V gene are LNHDA and SQIVND (reference sequence). The CDR3 has 18 amino acids. This CDR3 is CASRPAGTGGSGTGELFF. For the CDR3, the DNA is TGTGCCAGTAGGCCGGCCGGGACAGGGGGCTCGGGCACCGGGGAGCTGTTTTTT.

This clonotype was counted between two and nine times. The V and J genes are TRBV6-5 and TRBJ1-1, with 8 bases fitting TRBD1. Germline lookup yields CDR1 MNHEY and CDR2 SVGAGI. Unmatched junction bases numbered 6, after V lost 1 base and J lost 5 bases. CDR3 length: 15 amino acids. CDR3 sequence: CASSYWVTGVTEAFF. For the CDR3, the DNA is TGTGCCAGCAGTTACTGGGTGACAGGGGTAACTGAAGCTTTCTTT.

This clonotype was counted at least ten times. The V gene is TRBV3-1, the J gene TRBJ1-2; TRBD1 matches at 7 bases. CDR1 is LGHDT, CDR2 YNNKEL, per germline (reference sequence). The CDR3 is 12 amino acids. The J segment lost 6 bases and the V segment lost 4 bases, leaving 2 bases of the junction unmatched. CDR3 sequence (DNA): TGTGCCAGCAGCCGCACAGGGGATGGCTACACCTTC. This sequence encodes CASSRTGDGYTF.

This clonotype was found a few times. J is TRBJ1-1 and V is TRBV5-1, with 7 bases lining up with TRBD1. In germline, CDR1 is SGHRS, CDR2 YFSETQ. The CDR3 is made up of 15 amino acids. Trimming at V came to 4 bases and at J to 7 bases, leaving 13 bases not matched to a gene. The CDR3 protein is CASSPYRGGEIEAFF. CDR3 bases: TGCGCCAGCAGCCCCTACAGGGGAGGAGAAATTGAAGCTTTCTTT.

Many counts were recorded for this clonotype. The chain links TRBV30 to TRBJ2-5; 7 bases agree with TRBD1. J was trimmed by 5 bases and V by 2 bases; bases with no gene match: 8. This CDR3 is 14 amino acids long. CDR1 GTSNPN and CDR2 SVGIG come from the germline V gene (reference sequence). The CDR3 DNA sequence: TGTGCCTGGAGTATCCCACAGGGGCAGGAGACCCAGTACTTC. Protein product: CAWSIPQGQETQYF.

The rearrangement links TRBV19 to TRBJ2-1, with 7 bases fitting TRBD2. The CDR3 is made up of 17 amino acids. With 7 bases clipped from V and 3 bases from J, the junction kept 15 bases outside the gene matches. Germline loops: CDR1 LNHDA, CDR2 SQIVND (reference sequence). CDR3 sequence: CASIKGGASGDYNEQFF. For the CDR3, the DNA is TGTGCCAGTATCAAAGGAGGGGCTAGCGGTGACTACAATGAGCAGTTCTTC.

This clonotype was seen at least ten times. The genes are TRBV19 and TRBJ2-7, with TRBD1 matching 10 bases. The germline CDR1 and CDR2 sequences are LNHDA and SQIVND (reference sequence). The CDR3 consists of 14 residues. V was pared by 9 bases and J by 2 bases, with 7 bases of the junction left unmatched. The CDR3 sequence is CASSSGTGAYEQYF. For the CDR3, the DNA is TGTGCCAGCAGTTCCGGGACAGGGGCCTACGAGCAGTACTTC.

The chain combines TRBV27 with TRBJ1-2, with a possible D match to TRBD1 (5 bases). V lost 0 bases, J lost 4 bases, and 9 bases lay in between. The CDR3 spans 14 residues. Germline values: CDR1 MNHEY, CDR2 SMNVEV (reference sequence). The CDR3 here is CASSLSSGVYGYTF. As DNA, the CDR3 is TGTGCCAGCAGTTTATCGTCGGGGGTCTATGGCTACACCTTC.

The sample holds a few counts of this clonotype. The CDR3 sequence is CASSLWPLAGDLETQYF. Here the CDR3 DNA reads TGTGCCAGCAGCTTGTGGCCCCTAGCGGGAGACCTAGAGACCCAGTACTTC. The J gene is TRBJ2-5, the V gene TRBV5-5; TRBD2 aligns across 10 bases. The germline V gene has CDR1 SGHKS and CDR2 YYEKEE (reference sequence). The CDR3 contains 17 residues. V shed 1 base, J shed 4 bases, and the junction held 10 bases outside the gene matches.

This clonotype was seen more than once but under ten times. V usage is TRBV5-1 and J usage is TRBJ2-7; TRBD1 matches at 8 bases. J lost 5 bases, V lost 4 bases, and 14 bases had no gene match. The V gene's germline CDR1 is SGHRS and CDR2 YFSETQ. This CDR3 has 16 residues. DNA for the CDR3: TGCGCCAGCAGCCCAGGACAGGGCCCCCCTATTGACGAGCAGTACTTC. Its protein is CASSPGQGPPIDEQYF.

V usage is TRBV6-1 and J usage is TRBJ1-6; a weak D match, TRBD1 (5 bases). Germline V gene sequence: CDR1 MNHNS, CDR2 SASEGT. CDR3 length equals 14 residues. The germline V and J ends were trimmed by 6 bases and 13 bases, with 19 bases remaining between them. CDR3 sequence reads: CASSGRDGLHPLHF. The CDR3 DNA reads TGTGCCAGCAGCGGGCGGGACGGCCTTCATCCCCTCCACTTT.

In DNA, the CDR3 is TGTGCCAGCAGCCAAGTGACTAGCGGGAGGAGCTCCTACAATGAGCAGTTCTTC. Translated, it gives CASSQVTSGRSSYNEQFF. This chain uses TRBV3-1 with TRBJ2-1, with 13 bases identical to TRBD2. Germline CDR1 LGHDT, CDR2 YNNKEL (reference sequence). This CDR3 has 18 amino acids. Losses at the gene ends were 1 base for V and 0 bases for J; bases not matched to a gene: 3.

The J gene is TRBJ2-7, the V gene TRBV7-2; 13 bases match TRBD2. The CDR3 extends over 16 amino acids. Looked up from germline, CDR1 is SGHTA and CDR2 is FQGNSA. Trimming cost V 4 bases and J 2 bases; bases outside gene matches: 5. The CDR3 region has the DNA TGTGCCAGCAGCTCCCCCGGGACTAGCGGGACCTACGAGCAGTACTTC. Its translation is CASSSPGTSGTYEQYF.

This clonotype occurred many times. V and J are TRBV7-3 and TRBJ2-2; D is perhaps TRBD2 (6 bases). CDR3 size: 14 residues. Germline V CDR1 and CDR2: SGHTA, FQGTGA. V lost 3 bases, J lost 6 bases, and 11 bases lay in between. For the CDR3, the DNA is TGTGCCAGCAGCTTCCTGGAGGGTTCCGGGGAGCTGTTTTTT. Residues: CASSFLEGSGELFF.

The chain links TRBV3-1 to TRBJ1-1; no definite D call. Trimming shortened V by 4 bases and J by 2 bases, and 8 bases separated the two germline ends. Germline V gene lookup returns CDR1 LGHDT and CDR2 YNNKEL (reference sequence). The CDR3 covers 13 residues. CDR3 amino acids: CASSPNINTEAFF. The CDR3, as DNA: TGTGCCAGCAGCCCGAACATCAACACTGAAGCTTTCTTT.

The sample holds a few counts of this clonotype. The CDR3 is CASSLDSAGAYEQYF. In nucleotides, the CDR3 is TGTGCCAGCAGCTTAGATTCGGCAGGCGCCTACGAGCAGTACTTC. The chain joins TRBV7-6 to TRBJ2-7; D gene unclear. The CDR3 runs to 15 residues. Germline loops: CDR1 SGHVS, CDR2 FNYEAQ. Trimming shortened V by 1 base and J by 2 bases, and 12 bases separated the two germline ends.

This clonotype was found a few times. V gene TRBV5-1 combines with J gene TRBJ2-1, with D perhaps being TRBD1 or TRBD2 (5 bases each). From germline, CDR1 is SGHRS and CDR2 YFSETQ. The length of the CDR3 is 15 residues. Trimming pared 4 bases from V and 4 bases from J, leaving 15 bases between. The CDR3 DNA sequence: TGCGCCAGCAGCATCCCAACGGGACGATACAATGAGCAGTTCTTC. Protein sequence: CASSIPTGRYNEQFF. Full variable domain (rest looked up from reference TRBV5-1 and TRBJ2-1): KAGVTQTPRYLIKTRGQQVTLSCSPISGHRSVSWYQQTPGQGLQFLFEYFSETQRNKGNFPGRFSGRQFSNSRSEMNVSTLELGDSALYLCASSIPTGRYNEQFFGPGTRLTVL.

The chain combines TRBV11-2 with TRBJ2-5; 13 bases match TRBD2. Trimming removed 5 bases from V and 3 bases from J; junction bases left unmatched: 12. Germline CDR1 SGHAT, CDR2 FQNNGV. The CDR3 runs 18 residues. The CDR3 coding sequence is TGTGCCAGCAGCCCCAACCCGGCCGGACTAGCGGGAGAAGAGACCCAGTACTTC. Translated: CASSPNPAGLAGEETQYF.

This clonotype came up many times. The chain carries TRBV5-1 and TRBJ2-1; the D gene is possibly TRBD1 (6 bases). Trimming stripped 5 bases from V and 0 bases from J, with 9 bases between. Germline CDR1 is SGHRS and CDR2 is YFSETQ. The length of the CDR3 is 14 residues. CDR3 sequence: CASSRDNSYNEQFF. The CDR3 region has the DNA TGCGCCAGCAGTCGGGACAACTCCTACAATGAGCAGTTCTTC.

Note on this clonotype: A clone one base away is much larger, so this may be a read error. This chain joins TRBV27 and TRBJ2-1, with a possible D match to TRBD1 (5 bases). Germline V gives CDR1 MNHEY, CDR2 SMNVEV (reference sequence). V was trimmed by 1 base and J by 5 bases, leaving 12 bases between them. The CDR3 runs to 15 residues. The CDR3 sequence: CASSLFSGQNNEQFF. The CDR3 nucleotides read TGTGCCAGCAGTTTATTTTCAGGGCAGAACAATGAGCAGTTCTTC.

Ten or more counts support this clonotype. The chain has TRBV11-2 and TRBJ1-1; unclear D gene. Trimming stripped 4 bases from V and 4 bases from J, with 10 bases between. The CDR3 is 13 residues long. Germline V gene lookup returns CDR1 SGHAT and CDR2 FQNNGV. Here the CDR3 reads CASSSRGTTEAFF. The CDR3 DNA follows: TGTGCCAGCAGCTCGAGAGGTACCACTGAAGCTTTCTTT.

This clonotype was observed many times. The V gene is TRBV6-5, the J gene TRBJ1-1; D is uncertain. V gave up 2 bases and J gave up 5 bases, with 12 bases separating them. CDR1 MNHEY and CDR2 SVGAGI come from the germline V gene. The CDR3 length is 14 residues. In DNA form, the CDR3 reads TGTGCCAGCAGTTACGGGCAGACGGGGACTGAAGCTTTCTTT. Residues: CASSYGQTGTEAFF.

This clonotype has a count of ten or more. This chain joins TRBV7-2 and TRBJ2-1; TRBD1 agrees at 9 bases. CDR3 length: 16 residues. In germline, CDR1 is SGHTA, CDR2 FQGNSA. The V gene end was trimmed by 7 bases and the J gene end by 5 bases; junction bases not matched to a gene: 12. CDR3 in DNA: TGTGCCAGCACCAGGGGACAGGGCCGGGGCAACAATGAGCAGTTCTTC. This encodes CASTRGQGRGNNEQFF.

The chain uses TRBV13 and TRBJ2-3; D tentatively fits TRBD1 or TRBD2 (6 bases each). V was clipped by 8 bases and J by 1 base, with 13 bases between them. The CDR3 loop spans 14 amino acids. CDR1 and CDR2 from the germline V gene are PRHDT and FYEKMQ (reference sequence). CDR3 DNA: TGTGCCAGCGAAGACCGGGGGCGCACAGATACGCAGTATTTT. Amino acid sequence: CASEDRGRTDTQYF.

This clonotype has only a few counts. This chain links TRBV28 with TRBJ2-2, with 15 bases aligning to TRBD2. Germline loops: CDR1 MDHEN, CDR2 SYDVKM. The CDR3 contains 17 residues. V trimming: 7 bases; J trimming: 5 bases; junction bases outside the gene matches: 8. The CDR3 DNA reads TGTGCCAGCATCCTAGGGGGGACTAGCGGGAGGACCGGGGAGCTGTTTTTT. Translated: CASILGGTSGRTGELFF.

This clonotype was picked up a small number of times. The CDR3: CASSLAWKKGLAGAGNNNEQFF. As DNA, the CDR3 is TGTGCCAGCAGCTTAGCTTGGAAGAAGGGACTAGCGGGAGCGGGAAACAACAATGAGCAGTTCTTC. V and J are TRBV7-9 and TRBJ2-1, with 14 nucleotides matching TRBD2. The germline V gene encodes CDR1 SEHNR and CDR2 FQNEAQ (reference sequence). Trimming at V came to 0 bases and at J to 5 bases, leaving 18 bases not matched to a gene. The CDR3 is 22 residues long.

This clonotype is a singleton in its sample. The rearrangement joins TRBV28 to TRBJ1-1; D is uncertain. CDR3 size: 13 residues. Germline CDR1 and CDR2: MDHEN and SYDVKM. V was cut by 5 bases and J by 4 bases, with 11 bases left in between. CDR3 sequence: CASSSRIFTEAFF. The CDR3 bases are TGTGCCAGCAGTAGCAGGATTTTCACTGAAGCTTTCTTT.

This clonotype was recorded at least ten times. J is TRBJ2-1 and V is TRBV12-3 or TRBV12-4; no firm D call. The CDR3 is 11 amino acids. Trimming removed 6 bases at V and 12 bases at J, with 12 bases between. CDR3 sequence: CASRPYPVQFF. Here the CDR3 DNA reads TGTGCCAGCAGACCCTACCCAGTGCAGTTCTTC.

This clonotype was seen ten or more times. The chain combines TRBV7-9 with TRBJ1-2, with D tentatively TRBD1 (5 bases). V shed 5 bases and J shed 4 bases, with 20 bases lying between them. Germline assignment: CDR1 SEHNR and CDR2 FQNEAQ (reference sequence). The CDR3 runs to 16 residues. The DNA for the CDR3 is TGTGCCAGCAGCCCACCCTTCCAGGGAGTCGGCTATGGCTACACCTTC. Amino acids: CASSPPFQGVGYGYTF.

Comments on this clonotype: At one boundary the junction diverges from the germline segment, which might be a read error. V usage is TRBV20-1 and J usage is TRBJ2-7; either TRBD1 or TRBD2 may supply D (6 bases each). From germline, CDR1 is DFQATT and CDR2 SNEGSKA (reference sequence). CDR3 size: 10 residues. The CDR3 bases are TGCAGCGCTAGGGGGGTCGAGCAGTACTTC. This gives the protein CSARGVEQYF.